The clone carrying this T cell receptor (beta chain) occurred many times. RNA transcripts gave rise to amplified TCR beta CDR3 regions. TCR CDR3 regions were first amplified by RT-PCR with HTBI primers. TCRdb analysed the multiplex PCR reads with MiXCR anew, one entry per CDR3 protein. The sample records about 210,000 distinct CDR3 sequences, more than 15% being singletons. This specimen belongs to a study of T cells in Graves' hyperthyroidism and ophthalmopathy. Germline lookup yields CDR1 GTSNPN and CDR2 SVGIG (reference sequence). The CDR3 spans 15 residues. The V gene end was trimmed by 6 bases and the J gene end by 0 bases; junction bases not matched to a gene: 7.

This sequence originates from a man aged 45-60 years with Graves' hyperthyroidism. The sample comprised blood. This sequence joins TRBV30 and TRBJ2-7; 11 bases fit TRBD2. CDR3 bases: TGTGCCTGCTCGCGGACTAGCGGGCTCTCCTACGAGCAGTACTTC. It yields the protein CACSRTSGLSYEQYF.